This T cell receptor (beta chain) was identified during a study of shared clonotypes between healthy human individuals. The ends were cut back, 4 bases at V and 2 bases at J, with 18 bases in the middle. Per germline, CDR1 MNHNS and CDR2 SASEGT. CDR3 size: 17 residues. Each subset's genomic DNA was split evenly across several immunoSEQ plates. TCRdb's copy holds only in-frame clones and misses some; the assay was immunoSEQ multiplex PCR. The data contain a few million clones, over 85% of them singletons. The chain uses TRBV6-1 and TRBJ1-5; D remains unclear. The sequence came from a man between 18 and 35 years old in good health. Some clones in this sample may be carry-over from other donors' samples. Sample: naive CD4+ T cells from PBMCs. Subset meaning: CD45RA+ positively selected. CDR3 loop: CASSGGSTFGGNQPQHF. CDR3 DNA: TGTGCCAGCAGTGGAGGGAGCACGTTTGGGGGCAATCAGCCCCAGCATTTT.